Included here is one TCR beta chain sequence, with context. Its specificity is not known. The sample comes from a study of OX40 agonist ivuxolimab in advanced cancers. On cycle 4 day 1 and cycle 7 day 1, as well as at baseline, blood was sampled. Data came from immunoSEQ multiplex PCR; TCRdb stores just in-frame clones and leaves some out. The table shows 70,000 to 95,000 clones, with around 84% occurring only once. CDR3 length equals 17 residues. V gave up 3 bases and J gave up 0 bases, with 16 bases separating them. CDR1 and CDR2 from the germline V gene are SGDLS and YYNGEE. Study findings and constraints: Expanded clones belonging to CD8+ T cells outnumbered, on average, those of CD4+. Among the lowest peripheral clonal expansion occurred in 0.1-3.0 mg/kg partial responders.

The receptor comes from an adult with an advanced solid tumor such as melanoma, head and neck, liver or kidney cancer. The sample in question was CD4+ or CD8+ T cells sorted from blood, obtained in a trial of the OX40 agonist ivuxolimab. The rearrangement links TRBV9 to TRBJ2-1; maybe TRBD1 (5 bases). The CDR3: CASSAPPNRSSYNEQFF. CDR3 DNA: TGTGCCAGCAGCGCCCCCCCGAACAGGAGCTCCTACAATGAGCAGTTCTTC. The full variable domain, in which reference TRBV9 and TRBJ2-1 provide the parts outside the CDR3, is DSGVTQTPKHLITATGQRVTLRCSPRSGDLSVYWYQQSLDQGLQFLIQYYNGEERAKGNILERFSAQQFPDLHSELNLSSLELGDSALYFCASSAPPNRSSYNEQFFGPGTRLTVL.